Below, one TCR beta chain is given with its context. What it binds is unknown. Germline CDR1 and CDR2: MNHEY and SVGAGI. Between the trimmed V and J ends, which lost 0 bases and 4 bases, there was a span of 15 bases. There are 16 residues in the CDR3. CD4+ cells were split into CD45RA+ naive and CD45RA-negative memory subsets. Libraries were prepared by immunoSEQ multiplex PCR; TCRdb keeps only in-frame clonotypes and omits some of them. This sample has around 600,000 clones, with approximately 97% found just once. This record comes from a study of shared clonotypes between healthy human individuals. Study results and caveats: Among a few donors, approximately 5% of naive CD4 clonotypes were found in common.

The sample comprised naive CD4+ T cells sorted from blood. Indicated subset: CD45RA+ positively selected. The source of this sequence is a woman aged 30 to 39 in good health. The chain has TRBV6-5 and TRBJ1-1, with D possibly being TRBD1 (5 bases). The CDR3 region has the DNA TGTGCCAGCAGTTACTCGAGAGGCAGGAGGGGCACTGAAGCTTTCTTT. Protein product: CASSYSRGRRGTEAFF.